This T cell receptor beta chain was recovered during a study of CD8+ T cells in alopecia areata (dated by TCRdb to 2016 to 2019). Turning to the overall study: Treated patients were enrolled in an open-label pilot trial of oral tofacitinib at 5 to 10 mg twice daily for moderate-to-severe alopecia areata. Patients received tofacitinib for 6 to 18 months and were then followed off drug for 6 months to check for delayed response and recurrence. Disease severity in treated patients was measured with the SALT score, which quantifies the percentage of affected scalp surface area. High-throughput TCRbeta sequencing was used to examine T cell clonal expansion in alopecia areata in both the C3H/HeJ mouse model and human patients. On the human side, TCRbeta sequencing was run on scalp tissue and on sorted CD4+ and CD8+ peripheral blood T cells from healthy controls and from alopecia areata patients with either patchy or totalis/universalis disease. Biopsies were taken from tofacitinib-treated patients at baseline and at 4 and 24 weeks of treatment, and a later scalp biopsy was taken in several of the tofacitinib-treated patients. Scalp clonality was compared among normal scalp (n=4), patchy alopecia areata scalp (n=8), and alopecia totalis/universalis scalp (n=8). RNA came from the PAXgene miRNA kit for fixed scalp, the miRNeasy kit for PBMCs, and the RNeasy kit for mouse skin. TCRbeta CDR3 regions were amplified by immunoSEQ multiplex PCR with 35 Vbeta forward and 13 Jbeta reverse primers. General study outcomes and caveats: Because the treated cohort was small and had only one nonresponder, larger studies are needed to examine links between baseline CD8+ expansion and response. Unlike mouse skin, where gammadelta T cells dominate, normal human skin contains resident alphabeta T cells that get sequenced too, which complicates analysis of the scalp TCR repertoire. Shared TCR sequences between patients were less evident than in mice, which may be partly attributable to HLA diversity in the patient population. Tofacitinib significantly decreased scalp clonality and the number of expanded CD8+ clones among the top 100 scalp clones. Compared with normal scalp, lesional scalp had higher clonality and more expanded CD8+ clones, particularly in alopecia totalis/universalis, a pattern that suggests antigenic drive. During tofacitinib treatment, many expanded lesional clones remained in scalp and blood, and this persistence may partly explain relapse after treatment is stopped.

This specimen's time point label, interpreted: around 26 weeks on oral tofacitinib. The sample's treatment or condition label, decoded: oral pan-JAK inhibitor, 5-10 mg twice daily. Lesional scalp punch biopsies and peripheral blood were obtained from alopecia areata patients. PBMCs were separated by density centrifugation and stained for CD3, CD4 and CD8, after which CD4+ and CD8+ T cells were sorted on a FACSAria. Measured from the cysteine to the phenylalanine, the CDR3 is 14 residues long. The DNA shown is the 42-base CDR3, in frame from base 1. According to the germline V gene, CDR1 reads SGHRS and CDR2 reads YFSETQ. V is pruned by 0 bases and J by 5 bases, leaving 0 bases of the junction without a gene match. The library was produced with the immunoSEQ multiplex PCR assay. RNA was extracted from all samples and reverse transcribed into cDNA, which served as template for TCR sequencing. First-strand cDNA was synthesized with SuperScript III using a 2:1 mix of oligo-dT and random hexamers. A synthetic immune receptor repertoire was used to assess amplification bias, and residual bias was removed computationally. On the study's bioinformatics: Raw reads were preprocessed for error removal, and CDR3 was defined according to IMGT conventions as running from the conserved cysteine to phenylalanine. Clonality was computed by normalizing Shannon entropy by log2 of the number of productive unique TCRs and subtracting the result from 1. CD4 or CD8 identity of scalp clones was inferred by cross-referencing scalp TCRbeta sequences with sorted blood CD4 and CD8 repertoires. This is the immuneACCESS table as TCRdb keeps it, with only in-frame sequences that have V and J called. A part of the clones is gone; compared with another copy, unresolved V genes explain less than half, and the rest is unexplained. Clone size and the V and J calls come from that table; the DNA yielded D and trimming. The sample contains nearly 200,000 clones, 55% to 75% of them found a single time. Of the sample, 5.5% falls within the top ten clones.

Regarding this clone: Its specific antigen is unknown. Base qualities are not provided; no much larger clone lies one nucleotide away.

The V and J segments used are TRBV5-1 and TRBJ2-2; TRBD1 agrees with 8 junctional bases. Sequenced here: CD4+ T cells sorted from blood, sampled at week 24, from a patient treated with tofacitinib. The sequence came from a human donor with alopecia areata. The CDR3 sequence is CASSLGTGTGELFF. The nucleotide sequence reads TGCGCCAGCAGCTTGGGGACAGGGACCGGGGAGCTGTTTTTT.